This T cell receptor (beta chain) emerged from a study of cytomegalovirus exposure and HLA in healthy donors. General study findings and limits: Earlier findings revealed that most TCR beta V segments proved productive either about 87% or about 30% of the time.

Primers included in the PCR were 60 Vbeta and 13 Jbeta primers. The repertoire was sequenced with immunoSEQ multiplex PCR; TCRdb's copy has only in-frame clones and lacks some. This sample has under 90,000 clones, with about 75% found just once. The CDR3 spans 14 residues. V dropped 1 base and J dropped 4 bases, with 7 bases sitting between them. Germline V gives CDR1 LNHDA, CDR2 SQIVND (reference sequence). Details on this clone: The antigen is unknown.

V usage is TRBV19 and J usage is TRBJ2-2; possible D gene TRBD2, 5 bases. Sequenced sample: PBMCs. The TCR was taken from a man in his forties or fifties in good health and CMV-seronegative. CDR3 residues: CASSIGTSTGELFF. The DNA for the CDR3 is TGTGCCAGTAGTATAGGAACTAGCACCGGGGAGCTGTTTTTT.